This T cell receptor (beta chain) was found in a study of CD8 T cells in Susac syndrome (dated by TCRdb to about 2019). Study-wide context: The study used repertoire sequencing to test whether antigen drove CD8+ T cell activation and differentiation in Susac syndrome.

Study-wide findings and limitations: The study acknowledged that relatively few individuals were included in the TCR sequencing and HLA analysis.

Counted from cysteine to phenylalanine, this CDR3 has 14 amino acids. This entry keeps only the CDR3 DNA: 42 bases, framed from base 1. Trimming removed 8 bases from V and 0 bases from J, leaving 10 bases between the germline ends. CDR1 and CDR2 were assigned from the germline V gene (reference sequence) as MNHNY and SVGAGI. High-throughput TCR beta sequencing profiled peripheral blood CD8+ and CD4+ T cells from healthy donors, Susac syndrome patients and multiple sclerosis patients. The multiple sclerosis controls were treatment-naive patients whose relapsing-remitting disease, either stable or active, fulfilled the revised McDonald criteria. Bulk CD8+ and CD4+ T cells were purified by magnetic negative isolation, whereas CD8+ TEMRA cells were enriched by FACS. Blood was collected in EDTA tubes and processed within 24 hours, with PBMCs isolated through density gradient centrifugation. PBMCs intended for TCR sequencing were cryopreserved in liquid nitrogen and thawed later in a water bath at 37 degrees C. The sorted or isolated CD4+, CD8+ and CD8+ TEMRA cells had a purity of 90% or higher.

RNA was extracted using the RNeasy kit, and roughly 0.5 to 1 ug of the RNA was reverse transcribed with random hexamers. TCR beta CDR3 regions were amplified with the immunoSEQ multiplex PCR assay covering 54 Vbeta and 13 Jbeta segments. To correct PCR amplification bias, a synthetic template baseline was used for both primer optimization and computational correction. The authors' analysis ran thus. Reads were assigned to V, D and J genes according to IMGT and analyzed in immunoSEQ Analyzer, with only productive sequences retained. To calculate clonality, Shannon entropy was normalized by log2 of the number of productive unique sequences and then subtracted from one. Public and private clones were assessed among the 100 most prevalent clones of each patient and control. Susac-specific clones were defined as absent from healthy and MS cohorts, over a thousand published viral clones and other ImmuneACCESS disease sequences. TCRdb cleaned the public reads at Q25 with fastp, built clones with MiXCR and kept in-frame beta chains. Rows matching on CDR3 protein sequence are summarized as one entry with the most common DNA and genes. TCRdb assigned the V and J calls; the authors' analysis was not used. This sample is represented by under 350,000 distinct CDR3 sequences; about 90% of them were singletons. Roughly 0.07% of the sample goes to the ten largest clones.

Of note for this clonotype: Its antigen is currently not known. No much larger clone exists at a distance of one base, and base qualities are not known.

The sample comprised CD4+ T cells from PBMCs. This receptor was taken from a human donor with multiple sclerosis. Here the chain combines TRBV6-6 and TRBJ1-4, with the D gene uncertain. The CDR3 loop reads CASRIGATNEKLFF. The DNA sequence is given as TGTGCCAGCCGTATTGGTGCAACTAATGAAAAACTGTTTTTT.